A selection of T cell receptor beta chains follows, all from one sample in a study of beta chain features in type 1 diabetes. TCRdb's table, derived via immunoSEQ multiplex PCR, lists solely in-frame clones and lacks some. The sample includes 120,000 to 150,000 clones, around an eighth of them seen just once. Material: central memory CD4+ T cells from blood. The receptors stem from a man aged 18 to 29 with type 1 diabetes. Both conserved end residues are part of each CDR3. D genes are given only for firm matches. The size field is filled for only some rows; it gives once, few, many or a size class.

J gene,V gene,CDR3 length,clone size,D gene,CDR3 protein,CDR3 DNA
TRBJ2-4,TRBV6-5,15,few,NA,CASSAEGARRNIQYF,TGTGCCAGCAGCGCCGAAGGGGCCCGGCGGAACATTCAGTACTTC
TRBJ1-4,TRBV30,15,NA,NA,CAWSPPGHGNEKLFF,TGTGCCTGGAGTCCCCCGGGACACGGTAATGAAAAACTGTTTTTT
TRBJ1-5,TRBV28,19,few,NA,CASSLGIGGRMVRGQPQHF,TGTGCCAGCAGCTTGGGGATAGGGGGGCGGATGGTCAGGGGTCAGCCCCAGCATTTT
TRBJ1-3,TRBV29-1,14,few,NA,CSVALGVSRNTIYF,TGCAGCGTAGCCCTCGGGGTGTCAAGAAACACCATATATTTT
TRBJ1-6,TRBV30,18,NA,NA,CAWSLTGYGSSYNSPLHF,TGTGCCTGGAGTCTCACAGGTTACGGGAGCTCCTATAATTCACCCCTCCACTTT
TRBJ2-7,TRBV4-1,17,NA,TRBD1,CASSQWAGQGFSYEQYF,TGCGCCAGCAGCCAATGGGCGGGACAGGGTTTCTCCTACGAGCAGTACTTC
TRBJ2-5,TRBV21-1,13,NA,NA,CASSASEQETQYF,TGTGCCAGCAGCGCTAGCGAACAAGAGACCCAGTACTTC
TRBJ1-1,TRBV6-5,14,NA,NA,CASRPQGLGTEAFF,TGTGCCAGCAGGCCCCAGGGGTTAGGCACTGAAGCTTTCTTT
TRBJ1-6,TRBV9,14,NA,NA,CASSVGLGSSPLHF,TGTGCCAGCAGCGTAGGCCTTGGAAGTTCACCCCTCCACTTT
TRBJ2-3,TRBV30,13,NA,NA,CAWSVQGADTQYF,TGTGCCTGGAGTGTACAGGGAGCAGATACGCAGTATTTT
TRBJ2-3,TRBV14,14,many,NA,CASSLRDFWDTQYF,TGTGCCAGCAGCCTTCGGGACTTCTGGGATACGCAGTATTTT
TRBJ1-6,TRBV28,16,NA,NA,CASSTPLEGGYSPLHF,TGTGCCAGCAGCACCCCTCTGGAGGGTGGGTATTCACCCCTCCACTTT
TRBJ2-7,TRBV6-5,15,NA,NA,CASSPTTSGIYEQYF,TGTGCCAGCAGTCCTACAACGTCGGGGATCTACGAGCAGTACTTC
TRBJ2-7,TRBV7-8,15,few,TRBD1,CASSLASGQGYEQYF,TGTGCCAGCAGCTTGGCCTCGGGACAGGGCTACGAGCAGTACTTC
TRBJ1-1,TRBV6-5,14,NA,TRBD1,CASSGGQGNTEAFF,TGTGCCAGCAGTGGGGGACAGGGGAACACTGAAGCTTTCTTT
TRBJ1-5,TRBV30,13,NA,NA,CAWSMYTNQPQHF,TGTGCCTGGAGTATGTACACCAATCAGCCCCAGCATTTT
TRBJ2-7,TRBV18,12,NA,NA,CASSPNRAEQYF,TGTGCCAGCTCACCTAACCGCGCGGAGCAGTACTTC
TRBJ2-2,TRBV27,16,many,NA,CASSFSAAGGPGELFF,TGTGCCAGCAGTTTTTCGGCGGCCGGGGGCCCGGGGGAGCTGTTTTTT
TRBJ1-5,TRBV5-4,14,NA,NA,CASSLANGDGPQHF,TGTGCCAGCAGCTTGGCCAACGGGGATGGGCCCCAGCATTTT
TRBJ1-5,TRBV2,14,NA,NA,CASRRDTSNQPQHF,TGTGCCAGTAGGAGAGACACTAGCAATCAGCCCCAGCATTTT
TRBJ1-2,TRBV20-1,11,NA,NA,CSARDGRGYTF,TGCAGTGCCAGGGATGGCCGTGGCTACACCTTC
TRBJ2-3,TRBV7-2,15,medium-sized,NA,CASSPYGAGTDTQYF,TGTGCCAGCAGCCCGTACGGGGCCGGCACAGATACGCAGTATTTT
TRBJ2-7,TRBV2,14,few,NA,CASSSDRQNYEQYF,TGTGCCAGCAGTTCGGACCGACAGAACTACGAGCAGTACTTC
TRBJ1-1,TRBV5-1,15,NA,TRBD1,CASSLDTGGGTEAFF,TGCGCCAGCAGCTTGGACACAGGGGGCGGCACTGAAGCTTTCTTT
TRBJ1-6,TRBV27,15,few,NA,CASSLRDLEGSPLHF,TGTGCCAGCAGCCTCCGGGACCTAGAAGGTTCACCCCTCCACTTT
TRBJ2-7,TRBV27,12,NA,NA,CASRTSVYEQYF,TGTGCCAGCAGAACCAGCGTCTACGAGCAGTACTTC
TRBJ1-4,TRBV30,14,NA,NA,CAWDAAPSGEKLFF,TGTGCCTGGGATGCGGCCCCCTCGGGTGAAAAACTGTTTTTT
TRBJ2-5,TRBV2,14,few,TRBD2,CASNSGGASETQYF,TGTGCCAGCAACAGCGGGGGGGCTTCTGAGACCCAGTACTTC
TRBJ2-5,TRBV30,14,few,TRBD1,CAWSRTGGRETQYF,TGTGCCTGGAGTCGGACAGGGGGCCGAGAGACCCAGTACTTC
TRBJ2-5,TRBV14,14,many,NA,CASSQSRAKETQYF,TGTGCCAGCAGCCAGTCCAGGGCTAAAGAGACCCAGTACTTC
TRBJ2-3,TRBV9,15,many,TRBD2,CASSPGTSGTDTQYF,TGTGCCAGCAGCCCGGGGACTAGCGGAACAGATACGCAGTATTTT
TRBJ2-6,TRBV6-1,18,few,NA,CASSDTGYVNSGANVLTF,TGTGCCAGCAGTGACACAGGGTATGTCAACTCTGGGGCCAACGTCCTGACTTTC
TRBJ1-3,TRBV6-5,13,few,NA,CASSRGAGNTIYF,TGTGCCAGCTCGAGGGGAGCTGGAAACACCATATATTTT
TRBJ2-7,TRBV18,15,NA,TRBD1,CASSPSRQGNYEQYF,TGTGCCAGCTCACCATCAAGACAGGGGAACTACGAGCAGTACTTC
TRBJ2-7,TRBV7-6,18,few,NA,CASTQGLGVSGSMAEQYF,TGTGCCAGCACTCAGGGGTTGGGAGTCTCCGGTTCGATGGCCGAGCAGTACTTC
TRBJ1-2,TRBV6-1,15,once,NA,CASSEENGSLYGYTF,TGTGCCAGCAGTGAAGAAAACGGATCCCTCTATGGCTACACCTTC
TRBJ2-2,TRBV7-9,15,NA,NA,CASSEQGQGTGELFF,TGTGCCAGCAGCGAACAGGGACAAGGCACCGGGGAGCTGTTTTTT
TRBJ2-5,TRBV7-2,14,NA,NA,CASSLDTGSETQYF,TGTGCCAGCAGCTTAGATACGGGTTCAGAGACCCAGTACTTC
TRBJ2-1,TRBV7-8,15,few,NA,CASSLGLPPENEQFF,TGTGCCAGCAGCTTAGGGCTTCCCCCTGAGAATGAGCAGTTCTTC
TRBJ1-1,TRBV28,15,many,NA,CASSLTGFMNTEAFF,TGTGCCAGCAGTTTGACCGGGTTCATGAACACTGAAGCTTTCTTT
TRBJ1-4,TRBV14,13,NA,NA,CASSQGFNEKLFF,TGTGCCAGCAGCCAAGGGTTTAATGAAAAACTGTTTTTT
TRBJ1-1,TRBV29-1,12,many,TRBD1,CSGTGMNTEAFF,TGCAGCGGGACAGGAATGAACACTGAAGCTTTCTTT
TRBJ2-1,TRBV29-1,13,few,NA,CSVDSPGDNEQFF,TGCAGCGTTGACAGCCCAGGGGACAATGAGCAGTTCTTC
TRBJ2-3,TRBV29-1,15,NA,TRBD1,CSVGTGTGGTDTQYF,TGCAGCGTTGGAACCGGGACAGGGGGCACAGATACGCAGTATTTT
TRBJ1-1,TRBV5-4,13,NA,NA,CASRGQSPTEAFF,TGTGCCAGCCGGGGGCAGTCCCCCACTGAAGCTTTCTTT
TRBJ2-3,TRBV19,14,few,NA,CAPLEGDGTDTQYF,TGTGCCCCCCTTGAGGGGGACGGCACAGATACGCAGTATTTT
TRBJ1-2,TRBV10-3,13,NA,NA,CAISEGADYGYTF,TGTGCCATCAGTGAGGGGGCCGACTATGGCTACACCTTC
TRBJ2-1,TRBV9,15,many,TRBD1,CASSSRTGVYNEQFF,TGTGCCAGCAGCTCGAGGACAGGGGTCTACAATGAGCAGTTCTTC
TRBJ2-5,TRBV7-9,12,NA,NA,CASTRLQETQYF,TGTGCCAGCACGAGGTTGCAAGAGACCCAGTACTTC